The 26 T cell receptor beta chains listed next were all sequenced from one sample in a study of cytomegalovirus exposure and HLA in healthy donors. It was with 60 Vbeta and 13 Jbeta primers that the PCR ran. Profiling relied on immunoSEQ multiplex PCR, and the TCRdb table lists in-frame clones only, not all of them. The sample shows about 150,000 clones, nearly 80% of them seen only once. The specimen was PBMCs. These receptors were collected from a man aged 40-49 years in good health and CMV-seropositive.

This clone was seen a single time. The chain uses TRBV18 and TRBJ2-7; 14 nucleotides agree with TRBD2. Germline-derived CDR1 and CDR2 are KGHSH and LQKENI. The V and J ends lost 0 bases and 3 bases, in that order; junction bases with no gene match: 4. CDR3 length: 17 amino acids. CDR3 sequence reads: CASSPPGLAGAHYEQYF. CDR3 DNA: TGTGCCAGCTCACCACCGGGACTAGCGGGAGCCCACTACGAGCAGTACTTC.

About this clone itself: A read error may produce the germline difference seen at one junction end. The V and J genes are TRBV6-6 and TRBJ2-5; no clear D gene. Germline assignment: CDR1 MNHNY and CDR2 SVGAGI (reference sequence). CDR3 size: 16 residues. CDR3 nucleotides: TGTGCCAGCAGTTTCGGCAGGCCCTCTGTACAAGGGACCCAGTACTTC. It encodes CASSFGRPSVQGTQYF.

The chain combines TRBV29-1 with TRBJ1-1; D may be TRBD1 (5 bases). Germline V lookup: CDR1 SQVTM, CDR2 ANQGSEA. The CDR3 has 13 residues. V was shortened by 6 bases and J by 4 bases, with 15 bases between the two germline ends. CDR3 loop: CSVRPGGSTEAFF. The CDR3 DNA reads TGCAGCGTCCGCCCGGGGGGGAGCACTGAAGCTTTCTTT.

Note on this clone: Different DNA sequences within this sample yield the same CDR3. The chain employs TRBV11-3 and TRBJ2-1, with D maybe TRBD1 (6 bases). The CDR3 sequence is 12 residues long. Germline assignment: CDR1 SGHNT and CDR2 YENEEA. Trimming pared 4 bases from V and 9 bases from J, leaving 10 bases between. The DNA for the CDR3 is TGTGCCAGCAGCTCCAGGGGTACTGAGCAGTTCTTC. It specifies CASSSRGTEQFF.

This rearrangement joins TRBV28 to TRBJ2-7; no definite D call. Germline lookup yields CDR1 MDHEN and CDR2 SYDVKM. This CDR3 has 12 residues. V lost 2 bases and J 3 bases, leaving 5 bases between the germline ends. CDR3 DNA sequence: TGTGCCAGCAGTTTAAGAGGCTACGAGCAGTACTTC. Its translation is CASSLRGYEQYF.

The chain uses TRBV10-3 and TRBJ2-5; 7 bases map to TRBD1. The CDR3 length is 15 residues. J lost 9 bases, V lost 5 bases, and 15 bases had no gene match. The germline gives CDR1 ENHRY, CDR2 SYGVKD. The CDR3 DNA follows: TGTGCCATCAGTCGTGATTCGGGACAGTTTGCGTCCCAGTACTTC. This sequence encodes CAISRDSGQFASQYF.

The V gene is TRBV28, the J gene TRBJ2-3; 13 nucleotides agree with TRBD2. CDR3 length: 19 residues. Germline V gives CDR1 MDHEN, CDR2 SYDVKM. V dropped 3 bases and J dropped 1; count of bases not matched to a gene: 10. The CDR3 protein is CASSFPLTLAGGGTDTQYF. The DNA of the CDR3 is TGTGCCAGCAGTTTTCCCCTGACACTAGCGGGAGGGGGCACAGATACGCAGTATTTT.

The chain is built from TRBV7-8 and TRBJ1-1, with D perhaps TRBD1 (5 bases). The CDR3 has 13 amino acids. CDR1 SGHVS and CDR2 FQNEAQ come from the germline V gene. The V end lost 1 base, the J end lost 4 bases, and 7 bases lay between the germline ends. Written as DNA, the CDR3 is TGTGCCAGCAGCTTAGGCGGGGGCACTGAAGCTTTCTTT. Translation: CASSLGGGTEAFF. The full variable domain, with the rest looked up from reference TRBV7-8 and TRBJ1-1, is GAGVSQSPRYKVAKRGQDVALRCDPISGHVSLFWYQQALGQGPEFLTYFQNEAQLDKSGLPSDRFFAERPEGSVSTLKIQRTQQEDSAVYLCASSLGGGTEAFFGQGTRLTVV.

This clone has only a few counts. The CDR3 reads CASRAQGQINIQYF. Here the CDR3 DNA reads TGTGCCAGCAGGGCGCAGGGACAGATAAACATTCAGTACTTC. The chain employs TRBV6-5 and TRBJ2-4; the match to TRBD1 covers 7 bases. The CDR3 is 14 residues long. Germline V gene lookup returns CDR1 MNHEY and CDR2 SVGAGI. Trimming cost V 6 bases and J 6 bases; bases outside gene matches: 8.

The chain is built from TRBV30 and TRBJ1-2; a possible D gene is TRBD1 (6 bases). Per the germline V gene, CDR1 is GTSNPN and CDR2 is SVGIG (reference sequence). The CDR3 loop spans 12 amino acids. Written as DNA, the CDR3 is TGTGCTTCGTGGGACACCAACTATGGCTACACCTTC. It yields the protein CASWDTNYGYTF.

The rearrangement links TRBV7-2 to TRBJ1-5, with D possibly being TRBD1 (5 bases). V was pared by 1 base and J by 0 bases, with 10 bases between. The CDR3 runs to 16 residues. Germline-derived CDR1 and CDR2 are SGHTA and FQGNSA. The CDR3 loop is CASSLVAGGSNQPQHF. CDR3 nucleotides: TGTGCCAGCAGCTTAGTAGCGGGGGGTAGCAATCAGCCCCAGCATTTT.

This sequence joins TRBV7-9 and TRBJ2-1; a possible D gene is TRBD2 (7 bases). The germline V gene has CDR1 SEHNR and CDR2 FQNEAQ (reference sequence). V lost 10 bases and J lost 9, with 22 bases in between. The CDR3 runs to 14 residues. The CDR3 region is CATRSGGALGEQFF. The CDR3 DNA sequence: TGTGCCACCAGGTCTGGGGGGGCCTTAGGTGAGCAGTTCTTC.

The chain combines TRBV6-5 with TRBJ2-7; 9 bases line up with TRBD2. V dropped 0 bases and J dropped 4; count of bases not matched to a gene: 7. Per germline, CDR1 MNHEY and CDR2 SVGAGI. This CDR3 has 16 residues. CDR3 in amino acids: CASSYSSLAGLYEQYF. The CDR3 DNA follows: TGTGCCAGCAGTTACTCGAGCCTAGCGGGGTTATACGAGCAGTACTTC.

This clone was picked up a small number of times. An end of the junction differs from the germline gene, which may be a read error. The chain carries TRBV7-9 and TRBJ2-1; TRBD2 matches at 7 bases. Germline CDR1 is SEHNR and CDR2 is FQNEAQ (reference sequence). CDR3 length equals 16 residues. CDR3 residues: CSSSLGLAREYNEQFF. For the CDR3, the DNA is TGTTCCAGCAGCTTAGGGTTAGCGCGGGAGTACAATGAGCAGTTCTTC.

This clone came up a few times. This sequence joins TRBV7-9 and TRBJ1-2; possibly TRBD1 for D (5 bases). Germline assignment: CDR1 SEHNR and CDR2 FQNEAQ (reference sequence). This CDR3 comprises 13 residues. Trimming pared 1 base from V and 3 bases from J, leaving 6 bases between. The CDR3 here is CASSLEGDYGYTF. The CDR3 DNA reads as TGTGCCAGCAGCTTAGAAGGGGACTATGGCTACACCTTC.

This rearrangement joins TRBV28 to TRBJ1-2; 7 bases map to TRBD1. V lost 4 bases and J lost 2; bases outside the gene matches: 13. Germline loops: CDR1 MDHEN, CDR2 SYDVKM. The CDR3 is 17 amino acids. The CDR3 nucleotides are TGTGCCAGCAGTTCACCGGGAGGGGCAGGGGGGAACTATGGCTACACCTTC. Translating gives CASSSPGGAGGNYGYTF.

Concerning this clone: Its ends do not fully match the called genes, so a read error is possible. This chain uses TRBV10-3 with TRBJ1-1; a weak D match, TRBD1 (6 bases). This CDR3 contains 14 residues. Germline CDR1 is ENHRY and CDR2 is SYGVKD. CDR3 in DNA: TGTGCCAGCAGTCCGTCCACAGGGTTCACTGAAGCTTTCTTT. Translating gives CASSPSTGFTEAFF.

V is TRBV4-1 and J is TRBJ2-7; 10 nucleotides align to TRBD2. This CDR3 has 16 amino acids. CDR1 is MGHRA, CDR2 YSYEKL, per germline. J lost 3 bases, V lost 3 bases, and 8 bases had no gene match. The CDR3 here is CASSQNPSGSIYEQYF. CDR3 bases: TGCGCCAGCAGCCAGAACCCTAGCGGGAGTATCTACGAGCAGTACTTC.

The gene calls are TRBV9 and TRBJ2-5; D may be TRBD1 (7 bases). In germline, CDR1 is SGDLS, CDR2 YYNGEE. CDR3 length: 13 amino acids. V was pared by 7 bases and J by 5 bases, with 15 bases between. CDR3 in amino acids: CASGPGGRETQYF. Written as DNA, the CDR3 is TGTGCCAGCGGACCAGGGGGGAGGGAGACCCAGTACTTC.

This chain joins TRBV5-4 and TRBJ1-4, with 12 bases identical to TRBD1. V shed 4 bases and J 6 bases; nucleotides not matched to a gene: 13. Germline V lookup: CDR1 SGHNT, CDR2 YYREEE (reference sequence). The CDR3 contains 18 residues. The CDR3 is CASSPPPGQGARDEKLFF. The CDR3, as DNA: TGTGCCAGCAGCCCTCCCCCGGGACAGGGGGCGCGAGATGAAAAACTGTTTTTT.

The chain has TRBV19 and TRBJ2-5, with 10 bases fitting TRBD2. The V segment lost 4 bases and the J segment 5 bases; nucleotides outside the gene matches: 7. Germline V CDR1 and CDR2: LNHDA, SQIVND (reference sequence). This CDR3 comprises 15 residues. CDR3 DNA: TGTGCCAGTAGTACAGGACTAGCGGTTGGGGAGACCCAGTACTTC. Translated, it gives CASSTGLAVGETQYF.

This chain joins TRBV4-2 and TRBJ2-1; D is possibly TRBD1 (6 bases). The CDR3 has 17 residues. V dropped 0 bases and J dropped 1 base, with 13 bases sitting between them. The germline V gene encodes CDR1 LGHNA and CDR2 YNFKEQ. This CDR3 reads CASSQDRQGFSYNEQFF. The CDR3 DNA sequence: TGTGCCAGCAGCCAAGACAGGCAGGGGTTTTCCTACAATGAGCAGTTCTTC.

The gene calls are TRBV2 and TRBJ1-2, with 9 bases that match TRBD1. Germline-derived CDR1 and CDR2 are SNHLY and FYNNEI. The V gene end was trimmed by 4 bases and the J gene end by 9 bases; junction bases not matched to a gene: 6. The CDR3 sequence is 13 residues long. The CDR3 coding sequence is TGTGCCAGCAGTGGGGACAGGGTGAGGAGCTACACCTTC. Amino acid sequence: CASSGDRVRSYTF.

This clone was counted a few times. The gene calls are TRBV28 and TRBJ1-2; 7 bases map to TRBD1. The CDR3 runs 12 residues. Germline lookup yields CDR1 MDHEN and CDR2 SYDVKM. The CDR3 DNA follows: TGTGGGGCAGGGGGTTCTAACTATGGCTACACCTTC. This codes for CGAGGSNYGYTF.

The chain couples TRBV7-9 to TRBJ1-1; D possibly corresponds to TRBD1 (6 bases). V lost 3 bases, J lost 4 bases, and 15 bases lay in between. The V gene's germline CDR1 is SEHNR and CDR2 FQNEAQ (reference sequence). This CDR3 contains 15 residues. In DNA, the CDR3 is TGTGCCAGCAGCTTTAGTATCGCAGGGGCCACTGAAGCTTTCTTT. This encodes CASSFSIAGATEAFF.

The chain couples TRBV27 to TRBJ1-2; TRBD1 aligns across 7 bases. The CDR3 is 15 amino acids. From germline, CDR1 is MNHEY and CDR2 SMNVEV (reference sequence). The V gene end was trimmed by 2 bases and the J gene end by 6 bases; junction bases not matched to a gene: 9. CDR3 nucleotide sequence: TGTGCCAGCAGTTTAGGCAGGGGGAATGATCATGGCTACACCTTC. It encodes CASSLGRGNDHGYTF.